One T cell receptor (beta chain) is described in this entry. Antigen: not known. Sequencing used cDNA as its template, made by extracting RNA and reverse transcribing it. TCRdb's table, derived via immunoSEQ multiplex PCR, lists solely in-frame clones and lacks some. This table holds 180,000 or so clones, nearly 60% found once. The data originate from a study of CD8+ T cells in alopecia areata. At the level of the study: Among treated patients, oral tofacitinib was administered at 5 to 10 mg twice daily. The study, taken as a whole, reports: Normal skin's resident alphabeta T cells are sequenced alongside lesional scalp T cells.

The CDR3 consists of 15 residues. Trimming removed 0 bases from V and 2 bases from J, with 14 bases in between. CDR1 and CDR2 (germline): GTSNPN, SVGIG (reference sequence). Regarding treatment: oral pan-JAK inhibitor, 5-10 mg twice daily. It was from alopecia areata patients that lesional scalp punch biopsies and peripheral blood were collected. PBMCs served as the source from which CD4+ and CD8+ T cells were sorted. The TCR comes from a human donor with alopecia areata. Sequencing was performed on CD4+ T cells sorted from blood, taken at week 24, from a patient treated with tofacitinib. V and J are TRBV30 and TRBJ2-7; TRBD1 is a possible D gene (6 bases). The CDR3 sequence: CAWSVPARGTYEQYF. CDR3 in DNA: TGTGCCTGGAGTGTACCAGCCAGGGGAACCTACGAGCAGTACTTC.